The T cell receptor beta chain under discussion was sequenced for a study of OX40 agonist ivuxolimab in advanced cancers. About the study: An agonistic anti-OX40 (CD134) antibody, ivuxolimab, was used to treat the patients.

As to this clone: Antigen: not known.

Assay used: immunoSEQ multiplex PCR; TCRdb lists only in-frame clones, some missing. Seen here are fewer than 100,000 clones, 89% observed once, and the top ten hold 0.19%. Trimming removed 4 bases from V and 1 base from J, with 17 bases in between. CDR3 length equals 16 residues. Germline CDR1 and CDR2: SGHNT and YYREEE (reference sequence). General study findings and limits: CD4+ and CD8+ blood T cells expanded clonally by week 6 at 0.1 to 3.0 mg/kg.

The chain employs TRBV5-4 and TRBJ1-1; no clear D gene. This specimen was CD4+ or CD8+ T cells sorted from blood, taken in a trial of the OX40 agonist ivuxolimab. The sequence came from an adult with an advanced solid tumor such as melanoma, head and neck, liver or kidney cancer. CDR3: CASSREPGKRNTEAFF. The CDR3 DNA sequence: TGTGCCAGCAGCCGGGAGCCCGGGAAGAGGAACACTGAAGCTTTCTTT.